The 27 T cell receptor beta chains listed next were all sequenced from one sample in a study of cytomegalovirus exposure and HLA in healthy donors. Primers included in the PCR were 60 Vbeta and 13 Jbeta primers. Method: immunoSEQ multiplex PCR; TCRdb's copy keeps in-frame clones and lacks some. This sample has 130,000 to 150,000 clones, with about 70% found just once. The specimen was PBMCs. These receptors were collected from a man between 60 and 75 years old in good health and CMV-seronegative.

This clone was seen only a few times. The CDR3 DNA reads TGTGCCAGCAGTTGGGGACAGGGCAATCAGCCCCAGCATTTT. Translating gives CASSWGQGNQPQHF. The gene calls are TRBV6-5 and TRBJ1-5, with 8 bases lining up with TRBD1. This CDR3 has 14 residues. Trimming cost V 4 bases and J 2 bases; bases outside gene matches: 1. Germline CDR1 is MNHEY and CDR2 is SVGAGI.

J is TRBJ1-2 and V is TRBV18; perhaps TRBD1 as D (6 bases). Per germline, CDR1 KGHSH and CDR2 LQKENI. The CDR3 consists of 16 residues. With 3 bases removed from V and 1 base from J, the gap between germline ends came to 15 bases. CDR3 sequence: CASSPRRGALNYGYTF. The CDR3 region has the DNA TGTGCCAGCTCACCCCGACGGGGGGCTCTTAACTATGGCTACACCTTC.

The CDR3: CASSRGQHYGYTF. CDR3 sequence (DNA): TGTGCCAGCAGCCGGGGACAGCACTATGGCTACACCTTC. This chain links TRBV7-9 with TRBJ1-2, with 7 bases lining up with TRBD1. V was pared by 5 bases and J by 3 bases, with 3 bases of the junction left unmatched. This CDR3 comprises 13 residues. The V gene's germline CDR1 is SEHNR and CDR2 FQNEAQ (reference sequence).

The chain recombines TRBV11-1 with TRBJ2-6; D may be TRBD1 (5 bases). V was pared by 3 bases and J by 13 bases, with 7 bases between. Germline values: CDR1 SGHAT, CDR2 FQDESV (reference sequence). The CDR3 length is 11 residues. The CDR3 region has the DNA TGTGCCAGCAGCTTTAAGGGGGTCCTGACTTTC. Translation: CASSFKGVLTF.

This clone was seen a handful of times. The chain is built from TRBV6-1 and TRBJ2-7; D remains ambiguous. The CDR3 has 14 amino acids. Germline V gene sequence: CDR1 MNHNS, CDR2 SASEGT. Trimming cost V 7 bases and J 1 base, with 14 bases left between them. CDR3 loop: CASTPSWQSYEQYF. CDR3 nucleotide sequence: TGTGCCAGCACACCTTCGTGGCAGTCCTACGAGCAGTACTTC.

This clone was seen more than once but under ten times. The chain has TRBV29-1 and TRBJ2-1, with unresolved D. The CDR3 consists of 12 residues. Germline V lookup: CDR1 SQVTM, CDR2 ANQGSEA. The V end was cut by 3 bases, the J end by 5 bases, with 8 bases between. The CDR3 sequence: CSVDFTNNEQFF. The CDR3 nucleotides are TGCAGCGTTGATTTCACAAACAATGAGCAGTTCTTC.

V usage is TRBV7-2 and J usage is TRBJ2-7; 8 nucleotides agree with TRBD1. The length of the CDR3 is 15 residues. The germline CDR1 and CDR2 sequences are SGHTA and FQGNSA. Trimming took 5 bases from V and 4 from J; bases not matched to a gene: 10. The CDR3 nucleotides are TGTGCCAGCAGCCTTGCCTCGGGACAGGCTTACGAGCAGTACTTC. Translated, it gives CASSLASGQAYEQYF.

The chain employs TRBV6-5 and TRBJ1-4; possibly TRBD1 for D (6 bases). V lost 0 bases, J lost 8 bases, and 7 bases lay in between. The CDR3 sequence is 13 residues long. Germline V gene sequence: CDR1 MNHEY, CDR2 SVGAGI. CDR3 loop: CASSYSQGEKLFF. CDR3 DNA sequence: TGTGCCAGCAGTTACTCCCAGGGGGAAAAACTGTTTTTT.

This clone has more than one count but fewer than ten. The V gene is TRBV7-3, the J gene TRBJ2-6; D not certain. Germline CDR1 reads SGHTA; CDR2 reads FQGTGA. The CDR3 is 15 residues long. The V end was cut by 5 bases, the J end by 0 bases, with 8 bases between. CDR3 region: CASSPIPSGANVLTF. CDR3 nucleotides: TGTGCCAGCAGCCCAATCCCCTCTGGGGCCAACGTCCTGACTTTC.

This sequence joins TRBV29-1 and TRBJ2-1, with TRBD1 matching 7 bases. Germline assignment: CDR1 SQVTM and CDR2 ANQGSEA. The CDR3 totals 13 residues. With V trimmed by 6 bases and J by 5 bases, 7 bases remained unmatched. CDR3 DNA sequence: TGCAGCGTCCTGACAGGGAAGGACAATGAGCAGTTCTTC. Its protein product is CSVLTGKDNEQFF.

The rearrangement joins TRBV29-1 to TRBJ2-3; 12 nucleotides match TRBD2. The CDR3 is 14 amino acids. Losses at the gene ends were 7 bases for V and 4 bases for J; bases not matched to a gene: 6. The germline gives CDR1 SQVTM, CDR2 ANQGSEA. The CDR3 DNA reads TGCAGCGCTCCGACTAGCGGGAGCTCAGATACGCAGTATTTT. The encoded protein is CSAPTSGSSDTQYF.

The genes are TRBV10-3 and TRBJ2-7, with D perhaps matching TRBD1 (6 bases). Trimming stripped 8 bases from V and 3 bases from J, with 23 bases between. This CDR3 has 16 amino acids. Germline assignment: CDR1 ENHRY and CDR2 SYGVKD. This CDR3 reads CAIADPGTLAYYEQYF. In DNA form, the CDR3 reads TGTGCCATCGCTGATCCCGGGACACTTGCCTACTACGAGCAGTACTTC.

This clone was counted a few times. This sequence joins TRBV5-6 and TRBJ1-5; perhaps TRBD1 as D (6 bases). CDR1 and CDR2 from the germline V gene are SGHDT and YYEEEE. V gave up 0 bases and J gave up 5 bases, with 9 bases separating them. CDR3 length: 14 amino acids. The CDR3 coding sequence is TGTGCCAGCAGCTTGGGGCAGGGGTATCAGCCCCAGCATTTT. It specifies CASSLGQGYQPQHF.

This clone has just a few counts. The CDR3 nucleotides read TGTGCCAGCAGCTTAGGGCAGGGAGGTGAAAAACTGTTTTTT. Its translation is CASSLGQGGEKLFF. The chain combines TRBV7-9 with TRBJ1-4, with D maybe TRBD1 (5 bases). Trimming removed 1 base from V and 7 bases from J, with 10 bases in between. The length of the CDR3 is 14 residues. Germline CDR1 reads SEHNR; CDR2 reads FQNEAQ (reference sequence).

The DNA for the CDR3 is TGCAGCGCGGGACAGGCGAACACTGAAGCTTTCTTT. This gives the protein CSAGQANTEAFF. The chain uses TRBV29-1 and TRBJ1-1; 8 bases are a match to TRBD1. Per the germline V gene, CDR1 is SQVTM and CDR2 is ANQGSEA. The CDR3 contains 12 residues. V trimming: 7 bases; J trimming: 1 base; junction bases outside the gene matches: 2.

The V and J genes are TRBV30 and TRBJ1-2; D unclear. Germline V gene lookup returns CDR1 GTSNPN and CDR2 SVGIG (reference sequence). This CDR3 has 11 residues. V was cut by 3 bases and J by 7 bases, with 9 bases left in between. CDR3 bases: TGTGCCTGGAGGGCGGGTGGTGGCTACACCTTC. Amino acid sequence: CAWRAGGGYTF.

The CDR3 coding sequence is TGTGCCAGCAGCTTGGGTGGGACAGGAGCCTACGAGCAGTACTTC. Amino acids: CASSLGGTGAYEQYF. The rearrangement links TRBV7-2 to TRBJ2-7, with 8 bases fitting TRBD1. The germline CDR1 and CDR2 sequences are SGHTA and FQGNSA. Unmatched junction bases numbered 6, after V lost 3 bases and J lost 2 bases. The CDR3 sequence is 15 residues long.

This clone appeared a few times. This chain links TRBV2 with TRBJ2-7, with D perhaps TRBD1 (6 bases). Trimming removed 2 bases from V and 3 bases from J, with 17 bases in between. The V gene's germline CDR1 is SNHLY and CDR2 FYNNEI. The CDR3 consists of 16 residues. CDR3 bases: TGTGCCAGCAGTGAAAGACAGGTAGGGGTTCACTACGAGCAGTACTTC. This sequence encodes CASSERQVGVHYEQYF.

This clone was seen a single time. V is TRBV6-5 and J is TRBJ2-7; 10 nucleotides align to TRBD2. V was pared by 9 bases and J by 4 bases, with 9 bases of the junction left unmatched. The CDR3 spans 14 residues. Germline CDR1 and CDR2: MNHEY and SVGAGI. Here the CDR3 DNA reads TGTGCCAGTGGGGGAGTAGCGGGAGGTTACGAGCAGTACTTC. Its translation: CASGGVAGGYEQYF.

V usage is TRBV28 and J usage is TRBJ2-7; D gene ambiguous. Germline loops: CDR1 MDHEN, CDR2 SYDVKM. Trimming shortened V by 8 bases and J by 0 bases, and 11 bases separated the two germline ends. This CDR3 has 13 amino acids. The CDR3 loop is CASRLTSSYEQYF. The CDR3 region has the DNA TGTGCCAGCCGCCTTACGAGCTCCTACGAGCAGTACTTC. Together with reference TRBV28 and TRBJ2-7, the CDR3 gives the full variable domain: DVKVTQSSRYLVKRTGEKVFLECVQDMDHENMFWYRQDPGLGLRLIYFSYDVKMKEKGDIPEGYSVSREKKERFSLILESASTNQTSMYLCASRLTSSYEQYFGPGTRLTVT.

This rearrangement joins TRBV14 to TRBJ1-1; D is uncertain. Germline CDR1 SGHDN, CDR2 FVKESK. This CDR3 has 14 residues. V was pared by 4 bases and J by 5 bases, with 14 bases between. The CDR3 bases are TGTGCCAGCAGCCGGGATTTCTCGGGAACTGAAGCTTTCTTT. It encodes CASSRDFSGTEAFF.

The CDR3, as DNA: TGTGCCAGCAGACCTGACAGGGATCCCTACGAGCAGTACTTC. As protein: CASRPDRDPYEQYF. V and J are TRBV6-5 and TRBJ2-7, with 7 bases fitting TRBD1. Trimming removed 6 bases from V and 2 bases from J; junction bases left unmatched: 7. Germline V gene lookup returns CDR1 MNHEY and CDR2 SVGAGI. The CDR3 is 14 residues long.

This clone appeared a single time. This chain connects TRBV6-6 to TRBJ1-2; 9 bases are a match to TRBD1. Trimming at V came to 4 bases and at J to 6 bases, leaving 9 bases not matched to a gene. The CDR3 loop spans 15 amino acids. Germline lookup yields CDR1 MNHNY and CDR2 SVGAGI (reference sequence). CDR3 in DNA: TGTGCCAGCAGTTCGCAGGACAGGGGTACGGATGGCTACACCTTC. This sequence encodes CASSSQDRGTDGYTF.

The chain couples TRBV27 to TRBJ2-6; TRBD1 aligns across 8 bases. CDR3 size: 17 residues. Germline CDR1 and CDR2: MNHEY and SMNVEV (reference sequence). V shed 1 base and J 3 bases; nucleotides not matched to a gene: 5. The CDR3 DNA follows: TGTGCCAGCAGTTTATACGGACAGGGTGATGGGGCCAACGTCCTGACTTTC. Its translation: CASSLYGQGDGANVLTF.

The gene calls are TRBV30 and TRBJ2-1, with a tentative D call TRBD1 (6 bases). Germline CDR1 and CDR2: GTSNPN and SVGIG (reference sequence). The CDR3 covers 16 residues. The V end lost 2 bases, the J end lost 10 bases, and 24 bases lay between the germline ends. CDR3 sequence: CAWSPATDSSGREQFF. The DNA for the CDR3 is TGTGCCTGGAGTCCCGCGACGGACAGCTCGGGTAGGGAGCAGTTCTTC. The full variable domain, completed using reference TRBV30 and TRBJ2-1, is SQTIHQWPATLVQPVGSPLSLECTVEGTSNPNLYWYRQAAGRGLQLLFYSVGIGQISSEVPQNLSASRPQDRQFILSSKKLLLSDSGFYLCAWSPATDSSGREQFFGPGTRLTVL.

The chain carries TRBV6-1 and TRBJ2-4; D unresolved. This CDR3 has 15 residues. Trimming removed 7 bases from V and 0 bases from J, with 13 bases in between. Germline CDR1 is MNHNS and CDR2 is SASEGT. The CDR3 DNA follows: TGTGCCAGCACCCCCGGTCTAGAAGCCAAAAACATTCAGTACTTC. Translating gives CASTPGLEAKNIQYF.

This clone showed up just once. One end of the junction is discordant with germline, which a read error may explain. This sample also contains other DNA sequences that code for the same CDR3. This chain joins TRBV4-1 and TRBJ2-3; TRBD2 agrees at 7 bases. CDR3 size: 18 residues. Germline CDR1 is MGHRA and CDR2 is YSYEKL. CDR3 coding DNA: TGCGCCAGCAGTCAAGATGCCCCCCCAGCGGGAAGCACAGATACGCAGTATTTT. It encodes CASSQDAPPAGSTDTQYF.